This T cell receptor beta chain was obtained from a study of control samples from healthy donors and cancer patients. Using immunoSEQ multiplex PCR, the repertoire was profiled, and TCRdb retains in-frame clones only, with some absent. The sample shows 120,000 or so clones, 85% to 95% of them seen only once. Trimming stripped 2 bases from V and 7 bases from J, with 6 bases between. The germline gives CDR1 SGHTA, CDR2 FQGNSA. The CDR3 extends over 12 amino acids. The TCR comes from a man aged 50-60 years with head and neck cancer. Material for sequencing was PBMCs. The chain joins TRBV7-2 to TRBJ1-5; TRBD1 is a possible D gene (6 bases). The CDR3 reads CASSLRGQPQHF. As DNA, the CDR3 is TGTGCCAGCAGCTTAAGGGGGCAGCCCCAGCATTTT.